These T cell receptor beta chains were read from a single sample in a study of Ad26.COV2.S vaccination and SARS-CoV-2 variants. Using immunoSEQ multiplex PCR, the repertoire was profiled, and TCRdb retains in-frame clones only, with some absent. This sample has more than 350,000 clones, with 80% to 95% found just once. The sample was peripheral blood, taken in a trial of Ad26.COV2.S vaccine versus placebo. These receptors were taken from a person aged 18-65 years who received the Ad26.COV2.S COVID-19 vaccine or a placebo. CDR3s include the opening cysteine and the closing phenylalanine or tryptophan.

CDR3: CASSLRAQGSIYGYTF; V: TRBV7-2; J: TRBJ1-2
CDR3: CASSQGQKETQYF; V: TRBV3-1/TRBV3-2; J: TRBJ2-5
CDR3: CASSLRGGTNTEAFF; V: TRBV7-9; J: TRBJ1-1
CDR3: CASSYFAQVNTEAFF; V: TRBV6-2/TRBV6-3; J: TRBJ1-1
CDR3: CASRSGGSSNQPQHF; V: TRBV6-5; J: TRBJ1-5
CDR3: CATSSPKLAGVRDTQYF; V: TRBV15; J: TRBJ2-3
CDR3: CASSGTTIFGTDTQYF; V: TRBV7-2; J: TRBJ2-3
CDR3: CASSLEPPGTGGGYGYTF; V: TRBV27; J: TRBJ1-2
CDR3: CASSPGTGGFMNTEAFF; V: TRBV5-1; J: TRBJ1-1
CDR3: CASSLRLAGGDGTQYF; V: TRBV9; J: TRBJ2-5
CDR3: CAWSVSGISGANVLTF; V: TRBV30; J: TRBJ2-6
CDR3: CASSHIPDTGELFF; V: TRBV6-2/TRBV6-3; J: TRBJ2-2
CDR3: CASSEQPLAASTGGEQYF; V: TRBV6-1; J: TRBJ2-7
CDR3: CASITWGETGVKVSDTQYF; V: TRBV7-9; J: TRBJ2-3
CDR3: CASSQTQGGTEAFF; V: TRBV23-1; J: TRBJ1-1
CDR3: CASSPRTSGQETQYF; V: TRBV18; J: TRBJ2-5
CDR3: CASSAETYEQYF; V: TRBV7-6; J: TRBJ2-7
CDR3: CASSLQGAREEKLFF; V: TRBV7-9; J: TRBJ1-4
CDR3: CASSLERASTDTQYF; V: TRBV7-3; J: TRBJ2-3
CDR3: CASIGTGELFF; V: TRBV10-2; J: TRBJ2-2
CDR3: CAWNRRVPSDTQYF; V: TRBV30; J: TRBJ2-3
CDR3: CASSQDGSGRGYEQYF; V: TRBV4-2; J: TRBJ2-7
CDR3: CASSSGTAGNNEQFF; V: TRBV5-1; J: TRBJ2-1
CDR3: CASSSVRGLAESYEQYF; V: TRBV7-2; J: TRBJ2-7
CDR3: CASSLRGYRDTQYF; V: TRBV7-7; J: TRBJ2-3
CDR3: CASSVGEGAYQPQHF; V: TRBV28; J: TRBJ1-5
CDR3: CASSVDGSSGNTIYF; V: TRBV9; J: TRBJ1-3
CDR3: CASSHISGVQGYEQYF; V: TRBV3-1/TRBV3-2; J: TRBJ2-7
CDR3: CAWSEGWSWGNTIYF; V: TRBV30; J: TRBJ1-3
CDR3: CATSEGGEQFF; V: TRBV15; J: TRBJ2-1
CDR3: CASSLDGETQYF; V: TRBV7-9; J: TRBJ2-5
CDR3: CASSESGRSSYNSPLHF; V: TRBV10-2; J: TRBJ1-6
CDR3: CASSPSMTSNHEQFF; V: TRBV18; J: TRBJ2-1
CDR3: CASSTSRLAGSETQYF; V: TRBV7-8; J: TRBJ2-5
CDR3: CASSPRGVGITGELFF; V: TRBV13; J: TRBJ2-2
CDR3: CASSRTSVVDTQYF; V: TRBV27; J: TRBJ2-3
CDR3: CASSRDFTDTQYF; V: TRBV6-2/TRBV6-3; J: TRBJ2-3
CDR3: CASRPSGNSYEQYF; V: TRBV27; J: TRBJ2-7
CDR3: CASSPGTEGAGYTF; V: TRBV28; J: TRBJ1-2
CDR3: CASGLGTNSYNEQFF; V: TRBV6-5; J: TRBJ2-1
CDR3: CATSRLNNTGELFF; V: TRBV15; J: TRBJ2-2
CDR3: CASSLVHGANTGELFF; V: TRBV7-9; J: TRBJ2-2
CDR3: CATGTSGKGDTQYF; V: TRBV19; J: TRBJ2-3
CDR3: CASSKTLTGVANNSPLHF; V: TRBV4-3; J: TRBJ1-6
CDR3: CASSQGLRVAWNTEAFF; V: TRBV4-1; J: TRBJ1-1
CDR3: CASSLSGGHNQPQHF; V: TRBV28; J: TRBJ1-5
CDR3: CASSLLSGQTYEQYF; V: TRBV5-5; J: TRBJ2-7
CDR3: CASSLGAVSYEQYF; V: TRBV5-1; J: TRBJ2-7
CDR3: CASGSAGELNTEAFF; V: TRBV19; J: TRBJ1-1
CDR3: CASSLTDTQPQHF; V: TRBV28; J: TRBJ1-5
CDR3: CAWSAMGEQYF; V: TRBV30; J: TRBJ2-7
CDR3: CASSLRKGQPQHF; V: TRBV7-2; J: TRBJ1-5